These 32 T cell receptor beta chains originate from one sample sequenced in a study of cytomegalovirus exposure and HLA in healthy donors. Researchers ran the PCR with 60 Vbeta and 13 Jbeta primers. Profiled with immunoSEQ multiplex PCR; TCRdb holds only in-frame clones, not every one. The table counts 100,000 to 150,000 clones; around 2.7% lies in the top ten. Sample: PBMCs. These receptors were obtained from a man aged 25 to 40 in good health and CMV-seronegative.

The chain combines TRBV28 with TRBJ2-7; 7 positions agree with TRBD1. The V gene's germline CDR1 is MDHEN and CDR2 SYDVKM. The CDR3 has 15 residues. V lost 3 bases and J lost 7; bases outside the gene matches: 12. CDR3 sequence: CASSLAQGTRGEQYF. DNA of the CDR3: TGTGCCAGCAGTTTGGCCCAGGGCACCAGGGGGGAGCAGTACTTC. The full variable domain, with the rest looked up from reference TRBV28 and TRBJ2-7, is DVKVTQSSRYLVKRTGEKVFLECVQDMDHENMFWYRQDPGLGLRLIYFSYDVKMKEKGDIPEGYSVSREKKERFSLILESASTNQTSMYLCASSLAQGTRGEQYFGPGTRLTVT.

The V gene is TRBV2, the J gene TRBJ1-1; D not certain. This CDR3 has 12 residues. Trimming stripped 8 bases from V and 5 bases from J, with 12 bases between. Per the germline V gene, CDR1 is SNHLY and CDR2 is FYNNEI. The CDR3 protein is CASRGVLTEAFF. The CDR3, as DNA: TGTGCCAGCCGGGGAGTTCTGACTGAAGCTTTCTTT.

This chain links TRBV11-2 with TRBJ2-3; no firm D call. Germline assignment: CDR1 SGHAT and CDR2 FQNNGV. The ends were cut back, 5 bases at V and 0 bases at J, with 12 bases in the middle. The CDR3 runs to 15 residues. CDR3 residues: CASSRGGASTDTQYF. The CDR3 nucleotides read TGTGCCAGCAGCCGAGGCGGTGCTAGCACAGATACGCAGTATTTT.

This rearrangement joins TRBV11-2 to TRBJ2-1; D call uncertain. Per germline, CDR1 SGHAT and CDR2 FQNNGV. This CDR3 has 11 residues. V was shortened by 8 bases and J by 5 bases, with 7 bases between the two germline ends. CDR3: CASDKNNEQFF. CDR3 nucleotide sequence: TGTGCCAGCGACAAAAACAATGAGCAGTTCTTC.

The genes are TRBV28 and TRBJ1-4, with D hard to call. Germline V gene data show CDR1 as MDHEN and CDR2 as SYDVKM. This CDR3 has 14 residues. V was trimmed by 6 bases and J by 5 bases, leaving 13 bases between them. Written as DNA, the CDR3 is TGTGCCAGCAGGCCACGACTCCACAATGAAAAACTGTTTTTT. Encoded protein: CASRPRLHNEKLFF.

V usage is TRBV28 and J usage is TRBJ1-5; D not certain. CDR1 MDHEN and CDR2 SYDVKM come from the germline V gene. There are 17 residues in the CDR3. V was shortened by 6 bases and J by 6 bases, with 24 bases between the two germline ends. The CDR3 region is CASRPSATLSRGQPQHF. CDR3 DNA: TGTGCCAGCAGGCCTTCTGCAACGCTATCTCGGGGTCAGCCCCAGCATTTT.

The chain employs TRBV5-4 and TRBJ2-5, with D tentatively TRBD2 (5 bases). Germline assignment: CDR1 SGHNT and CDR2 YYREEE (reference sequence). The CDR3 length is 13 residues. Trimming took off 4 bases at V and 5 bases at J, with 12 bases between the two ends. The DNA for the CDR3 is TGTGCCAGCAGCCGGACTGAGGCGGAGACCCAGTACTTC. Its protein is CASSRTEAETQYF.

The genes are TRBV4-1 and TRBJ2-1; TRBD2 matches at 8 bases. The V gene's germline CDR1 is MGHRA and CDR2 YSYEKL. The CDR3 spans 18 residues. With 1 base clipped from V and 3 bases from J, the junction kept 11 bases outside the gene matches. CDR3 sequence: CASSQVPGSGGGYNEQFF. CDR3 in DNA: TGCGCCAGCAGCCAAGTGCCCGGGTCGGGAGGGGGCTACAATGAGCAGTTCTTC.

V is TRBV28 and J is TRBJ2-7; tentative D call: TRBD2 (5 bases). V lost 6 bases to trimming and J lost 2 bases, with 14 bases between them. CDR3 size: 14 residues. Looked up from germline, CDR1 is MDHEN and CDR2 is SYDVKM. The DNA for the CDR3 is TGTGCCAGCAGCACTGGGGAGTTCCCCTACGAGCAGTACTTC. It translates to CASSTGEFPYEQYF.

The gene calls are TRBV6-1 and TRBJ2-7, with TRBD1 as a possible D gene (6 bases). CDR1 MNHNS and CDR2 SASEGT come from the germline V gene. Trimming took off 4 bases at V and 1 base at J, with 8 bases between the two ends. This CDR3 spans 13 amino acids. This chain's CDR3 is CASSGTASYEQYF. The DNA for the CDR3 is TGTGCCAGCAGTGGGACAGCTTCCTACGAGCAGTACTTC.

The rearrangement joins TRBV6-5 to TRBJ2-7; 9 nucleotides line up with TRBD1. In germline, CDR1 is MNHEY, CDR2 SVGAGI. V was pared by 5 bases and J by 7 bases, with 9 bases of the junction left unmatched. The CDR3 is 14 amino acids. The CDR3 DNA follows: TGTGCCAGCAGTCTGGGACAGGGCACGGCAGAGCAGTACTTC. Translated, it gives CASSLGQGTAEQYF.

This sequence joins TRBV7-8 and TRBJ2-3; weak D call: TRBD2 (6 bases). The CDR3 has 14 residues. Germline CDR1 is SGHVS and CDR2 is FQNEAQ. The V gene lost 4 bases and the J gene lost 0 bases, with 8 bases spanning the gap. This chain's CDR3 is CASSSGLSTDTQYF. CDR3 coding DNA: TGTGCCAGCAGCTCGGGACTGAGCACAGATACGCAGTATTTT. Together with reference TRBV7-8 and TRBJ2-3, the CDR3 gives the full variable domain: GAGVSQSPRYKVAKRGQDVALRCDPISGHVSLFWYQQALGQGPEFLTYFQNEAQLDKSGLPSDRFFAERPEGSVSTLKIQRTQQEDSAVYLCASSSGLSTDTQYFGPGTRLTVL.

V is TRBV28 and J is TRBJ2-1, with 12 positions matching TRBD1. The V gene's germline CDR1 is MDHEN and CDR2 SYDVKM. With V trimmed by 5 bases and J by 4 bases, 18 bases remained unmatched. There are 20 residues in the CDR3. CDR3 region: CASSPGVGRDRGRLYNEQFF. CDR3 DNA sequence: TGTGCCAGCAGTCCTGGAGTGGGGAGGGACAGGGGGCGGTTATACAATGAGCAGTTCTTC.

V usage is TRBV28 and J usage is TRBJ1-5; 9 bases align to TRBD1. J gave up 7 bases and V 5 bases, and 9 bases lay outside the gene matches. The CDR3 length is 15 residues. In germline, CDR1 is MDHEN, CDR2 SYDVKM. Written as DNA, the CDR3 is TGTGCCAGCAGTCCGTTGGGACAGGGAGGCCAGCCCCAGCATTTT. This encodes CASSPLGQGGQPQHF.

The chain's CDR3 is CASTNQGANTGELFF. Written as DNA, the CDR3 is TGTGCCAGCACAAATCAGGGTGCGAACACCGGGGAGCTGTTTTTT. This chain connects TRBV6-1 to TRBJ2-2; perhaps TRBD1 as D (5 bases). Germline assignment: CDR1 MNHNS and CDR2 SASEGT. The ends were cut back, 7 bases at V and 0 bases at J, with 12 bases in the middle. This CDR3 has 15 amino acids.

The rearrangement uses TRBV7-7 and TRBJ2-3; 8 nucleotides agree with TRBD1. The junction had 5 bases not matched to a gene; V was cut back by 5 bases and J by 4 bases. Germline CDR1 SSHAT, CDR2 FNYEAQ (reference sequence). The CDR3 totals 14 residues. The CDR3 nucleotides are TGTGCCAGCAGCCCAGGACAGGGACCAGATACGCAGTATTTT. Its protein is CASSPGQGPDTQYF.

The CDR3 DNA is TGCCCCAGCAGCCACTCTAGCGGGTTGCTCAGCTCCTACAATGAGCAGTTCTTC. The encoded protein is CPSSHSSGLLSSYNEQFF. The chain combines TRBV1 with TRBJ2-1; the table's D gene call, TRBD2, was not cross checked with the DNA. TRBV1 is marked as a pseudogene. The CDR3 has 18 residues.

The V call is TRBV5-1, the J call TRBJ2-5; 7 bases match TRBD1. V shed 5 bases, J shed 7 bases, and the junction held 14 bases outside the gene matches. This CDR3 is 15 amino acids long. Germline V lookup: CDR1 SGHRS, CDR2 YFSETQ. The CDR3 protein is CASSSTQGPGGTQYF. The CDR3 DNA reads as TGCGCCAGCAGTTCGACACAAGGGCCAGGGGGGACCCAGTACTTC.

The V and J genes are TRBV28 and TRBJ2-4; D is possibly TRBD1 (5 bases). Germline CDR1 is MDHEN and CDR2 is SYDVKM. The CDR3 runs to 11 residues. The germline V and J ends were trimmed by 7 bases and 5 bases, with 6 bases remaining between them. In DNA form, the CDR3 reads TGTGCCAGCACCAGGGAAAACATTCAGTACTTC. It is translated as CASTRENIQYF.

The chain links TRBV7-2 to TRBJ2-7; 10 bases map to TRBD2. This CDR3 has 12 amino acids. Per the germline V gene, CDR1 is SGHTA and CDR2 is FQGNSA. V shed 0 bases and J 12 bases; nucleotides not matched to a gene: 2. The CDR3 DNA sequence: TGTGCCAGCAGCTTAGCGAGCGGGAGGGCGTACTTC. As protein: CASSLASGRAYF.

The V and J genes are TRBV5-4 and TRBJ2-1, with 12 positions matching TRBD2. V shed 3 bases, J shed 6 bases, and the junction held 7 bases outside the gene matches. The CDR3 runs to 16 residues. Germline CDR1 and CDR2: SGHNT and YYREEE (reference sequence). CDR3 in amino acids: CASSSRRTSGTNEQFF. In nucleotides, the CDR3 is TGTGCCAGCAGCTCCCGAAGGACTAGCGGGACCAATGAGCAGTTCTTC. Full variable domain (remainder filled in from reference TRBV5-4 and TRBJ2-1): ETGVTQSPTHLIKTRGQQVTLRCSSQSGHNTVSWYQQALGQGPQFIFQYYREEENGRGNFPPRFSGLQFPNYSSELNVNALELDDSALYLCASSSRRTSGTNEQFFGPGTRLTVL.

The chain combines TRBV29-1 with TRBJ2-2; the D is unclear. The CDR3 length is 11 residues. V dropped 7 bases and J dropped 2 bases, with 5 bases sitting between them. Germline CDR1 is SQVTM and CDR2 is ANQGSEA. This CDR3 reads CSALNTGELFF. CDR3 DNA: TGCAGCGCACTTAACACCGGGGAGCTGTTTTTT.

The chain employs TRBV5-1 and TRBJ2-7; perhaps TRBD1 as D (6 bases). The CDR3 has 12 amino acids. The V end was cut by 4 bases, the J end by 3 bases, with 8 bases between. CDR1 SGHRS and CDR2 YFSETQ come from the germline V gene. In DNA, the CDR3 is TGCGCCAGCAGCGCGGACAGCTACGAGCAGTACTTC. Encoded protein: CASSADSYEQYF. The entire variable domain, with the rest obtained from reference TRBV5-1 and TRBJ2-7, is as follows: KAGVTQTPRYLIKTRGQQVTLSCSPISGHRSVSWYQQTPGQGLQFLFEYFSETQRNKGNFPGRFSGRQFSNSRSEMNVSTLELGDSALYLCASSADSYEQYFGPGTRLTVT.

The V call is TRBV18, the J call TRBJ1-2; D remains unclear. V lost 3 bases to trimming and J lost 7 bases, with 12 bases between them. The V gene's germline CDR1 is KGHSH and CDR2 LQKENI. CDR3 length: 13 amino acids. The CDR3 coding sequence is TGTGCCAGCTCACCCACCCAGGAAGCTGGCTACACCTTC. This codes for CASSPTQEAGYTF.

The rearrangement joins TRBV9 to TRBJ2-2; 10 bases match TRBD2. This CDR3 comprises 15 residues. Germline V gene sequence: CDR1 SGDLS, CDR2 YYNGEE. J was trimmed by 5 bases and V by 2 bases; bases with no gene match: 3. The CDR3, as DNA: TGTGCCAGCAGCGTTCTAGCGGGAGCTACCGGGGAGCTGTTTTTT. Residues: CASSVLAGATGELFF.

V is TRBV15 and J is TRBJ2-2; 10 bases fit TRBD2. The germline V gene encodes CDR1 LNHNV and CDR2 YYDKDF (reference sequence). V dropped 4 bases and J dropped 6; count of bases not matched to a gene: 5. This CDR3 has 15 amino acids. CDR3 in DNA: TGTGCCACCAGCAATAGCGGGAGGAGGGCCGGGGAGCTGTTTTTT. It yields the protein CATSNSGRRAGELFF.

The gene calls are TRBV30 and TRBJ2-5, with 8 bases lining up with TRBD1. V gave up 8 bases and J gave up 1 base; unmatched junction bases: 9. From germline, CDR1 is GTSNPN and CDR2 SVGIG (reference sequence). The CDR3 extends over 14 amino acids. The CDR3 here is CALRGPGVQETQYF. The CDR3 DNA reads TGTGCCCTCAGGGGGCCCGGTGTCCAAGAGACCCAGTACTTC.

This sequence joins TRBV2 and TRBJ1-2; D uncertain. CDR1 and CDR2 from the germline V gene are SNHLY and FYNNEI. Trimming left V 2 bases short and J 0 bases short, with 7 bases between. The CDR3 is made up of 14 amino acids. For the CDR3, the DNA is TGTGCCAGCAGTGAATCGCCAGCTAACTATGGCTACACCTTC. Translating it yields CASSESPANYGYTF.

The chain has TRBV6-6 and TRBJ2-7, with TRBD2 as a possible D gene (6 bases). V was cut by 6 bases and J by 7 bases, with 13 bases left in between. This CDR3 has 12 residues. CDR1 is MNHNY and CDR2 is SVGAGI in the germline V gene (reference sequence). Here the CDR3 DNA reads TGTGCCAGCAGCCGGGACTGGGGAGAGCAGTACTTC. Translated, it gives CASSRDWGEQYF.

The chain employs TRBV6-6 and TRBJ2-1; 9 bases agree with TRBD2. V lost 2 bases and J lost 3; bases outside the gene matches: 2. CDR1 MNHNY and CDR2 SVGAGI come from the germline V gene (reference sequence). The CDR3 covers 15 residues. Here the CDR3 DNA reads TGTGCCAGCAGTTACCTAGCGGGAAACTACAATGAGCAGTTCTTC. Translating it yields CASSYLAGNYNEQFF.

This sequence joins TRBV27 and TRBJ1-5, with a possible D match to TRBD1 (5 bases). V dropped 1 base and J dropped 8 bases, with 12 bases sitting between them. CDR1 is MNHEY and CDR2 is SMNVEV in the germline V gene (reference sequence). This CDR3 contains 14 residues. This chain's CDR3 is CASSLFEGREPQHF. CDR3 DNA sequence: TGTGCCAGCAGTTTATTTGAGGGGAGGGAGCCCCAGCATTTT.

CDR3 amino acids: CASSLRGTNTEAFF. The DNA for the CDR3 is TGTGCCAGCAGCCTGCGGGGGACAAACACTGAAGCTTTCTTT. The chain is built from TRBV28 and TRBJ1-1, with a tentative D call TRBD1 (6 bases). Trimming shortened V by 6 bases and J by 2 bases, and 13 bases separated the two germline ends. The germline gives CDR1 MDHEN, CDR2 SYDVKM. The CDR3 contains 14 residues.